These 19 T cell receptor beta chains share one sample of origin, sequenced in a study of T cell responses to AZD1222 COVID-19 vaccine. The protocol was immunoSEQ multiplex PCR, while the TCRdb copy is restricted to in-frame clones and leaves out a portion. The sample yields roughly 100,000 clones, 85% to 90% seen once. The sample in question was peripheral blood, obtained on day 0 of AZD1222 vaccination. Receptors were obtained from an adult in good health.

This rearrangement joins TRBV20-1 to TRBJ1-1; D gene unclear. Germline-derived CDR1 and CDR2 are DFQATT and SNEGSKA (reference sequence). This CDR3 is built from 11 residues. Trimming removed 4 bases at V and 11 bases at J, with 14 bases between. In DNA form, the CDR3 reads TGCAGTGCTACTGCGCGCGGGAGGGCTTTCTTT. Translation gives CSATARGRAFF.

The chain employs TRBV6-5 and TRBJ2-2; D possibly corresponds to TRBD2 (5 bases). V lost 8 bases to trimming and J lost 0 bases, with 10 bases between them. Germline values: CDR1 MNHEY, CDR2 SVGAGI. This CDR3 comprises 14 residues. DNA of the CDR3: TGTGCCAGCGAGGGTTCCCCGAACACCGGGGAGCTGTTTTTT. Protein sequence: CASEGSPNTGELFF.

The chain couples TRBV28 to TRBJ1-4; a weak D match, TRBD1 (5 bases). The V and J ends lost 6 bases and 0 bases respectively, with 23 bases between them. The CDR3 spans 19 residues. Germline CDR1 and CDR2: MDHEN and SYDVKM. The CDR3 loop is CASRTYLDRQHATNEKLFF. For the CDR3, the DNA is TGTGCCAGCAGAACCTACCTAGACAGACAACATGCAACTAATGAAAAACTGTTTTTT.

This chain links TRBV4-1 with TRBJ1-5; unclear D gene. The CDR3 is 14 residues long. Trimming took 4 bases from V and 10 from J, leaving 17 bases between them. The germline V gene encodes CDR1 MGHRA and CDR2 YSYEKL. The CDR3 here is CASSPREGWGPQHF. The CDR3 region has the DNA TGCGCCAGCAGCCCCCGAGAGGGCTGGGGACCCCAGCATTTT.

In this sample, this clone turned up once. The genes are TRBV10-2 and TRBJ1-6; D might be TRBD1 (5 bases). Looked up from germline, CDR1 is WSHSY and CDR2 is SAAADI. This CDR3 is built from 15 residues. The V gene lost 7 bases and the J gene lost 8 bases, with 18 bases spanning the gap. CDR3 bases: TGCGCCAGCACCACAGGACCTTTCTTTCATTCACCCCTCCACTTT. It is translated as CASTTGPFFHSPLHF.

DNA of the CDR3: TGTGCCAGCTCACCTTCCCGGGACGGGAATGGAAACACCATATATTTT. Its translation: CASSPSRDGNGNTIYF. J is TRBJ1-3 and V is TRBV18; tentative D call: TRBD1 (5 bases). There are 16 residues in the CDR3. In germline, CDR1 is KGHSH, CDR2 LQKENI. Trimming stripped 3 bases from V and 3 bases from J, with 15 bases between. The full variable domain, completed using reference TRBV18 and TRBJ1-3, is NAGVMQNPRHLVRRRGQEARLRCSPMKGHSHVYWYRQLPEEGLKFMVYLQKENIIDESGMPKERFSAEFPKEGPSILRIQQVVRGDSAAYFCASSPSRDGNGNTIYFGEGSWLTVV.

Points on this clone: Other nucleotide sequences in the sample specify the same CDR3. This rearrangement joins TRBV7-8 to TRBJ2-6, with 8 bases matching TRBD1. Germline V gene sequence: CDR1 SGHVS, CDR2 FQNEAQ. CDR3 length: 19 amino acids. The V and J ends lost 5 bases and 3 bases, in that order; junction bases with no gene match: 15. The CDR3 spells CASSRARAGGPFGANVLTF. CDR3 nucleotides: TGTGCCAGCAGCCGAGCACGGGCAGGGGGCCCCTTTGGGGCCAACGTCCTGACTTTC. The whole variable domain, filled in from reference TRBV7-8 and TRBJ2-6, reads GAGVSQSPRYKVAKRGQDVALRCDPISGHVSLFWYQQALGQGPEFLTYFQNEAQLDKSGLPSDRFFAERPEGSVSTLKIQRTQQEDSAVYLCASSRARAGGPFGANVLTFGAGSRLTVL.

This chain connects TRBV2 to TRBJ1-6, with 8 positions matching TRBD1. The germline V gene has CDR1 SNHLY and CDR2 FYNNEI. J lost 7 bases, V lost 6 bases, and 11 bases had no gene match. The CDR3 contains 16 residues. CDR3 in DNA: TGTGCCAGCAGCCGGGACAGGTGGGGGTCCAATTCACCCCTCCACTTT. Translated, it gives CASSRDRWGSNSPLHF. Using reference TRBV2 and TRBJ1-6 for the parts outside the CDR3, the full variable domain is EPEVTQTPSHQVTQMGQEVILRCVPISNHLYFYWYRQILGQKVEFLVSFYNNEISEKSEIFDDQFSVERPDGSNFTLKIRSTKLEDSAMYFCASSRDRWGSNSPLHFGNGTRLTVT.

This clone came up a few times. The rearrangement uses TRBV2 and TRBJ2-7, with 8 bases identical to TRBD1. The germline CDR1 and CDR2 sequences are SNHLY and FYNNEI. CDR3 length equals 15 residues. V shed 6 bases, J shed 5 bases, and the junction held 12 bases outside the gene matches. The CDR3 DNA reads as TGTGCCAGCAGGAAGATCGGACAGGGTTACAACGAGCAGTACTTC. Protein sequence: CASRKIGQGYNEQYF.

V usage is TRBV2 and J usage is TRBJ1-2; TRBD1 is a possible D gene (6 bases). Trimming pared 8 bases from V and 2 bases from J, leaving 18 bases between. Germline V gene sequence: CDR1 SNHLY, CDR2 FYNNEI. CDR3 length: 15 residues. CDR3 DNA: TGTGCCAGCCGACTGAGGGGGGGCGAAAACTATGGCTACACCTTC. This translates into CASRLRGGENYGYTF.

The chain combines TRBV27 with TRBJ2-3; 7 nucleotides align to TRBD2. The CDR3 is 13 residues long. CDR1 and CDR2 from the germline V gene are MNHEY and SMNVEV (reference sequence). Trimming cost V 7 bases and J 0 bases; bases outside gene matches: 1. The CDR3 nucleotides read TGTGCCAGCACGGGGGGTAGCACAGATACGCAGTATTTT. Translation gives CASTGGSTDTQYF.

The chain employs TRBV9 and TRBJ1-3; 9 nucleotides agree with TRBD1. With V trimmed by 3 bases and J by 5 bases, 12 bases remained unmatched. Germline CDR1 and CDR2: SGDLS and YYNGEE. This CDR3 has 17 residues. CDR3 region: CASSGPGTGLGRNTIYF. The CDR3 DNA reads as TGTGCCAGCAGCGGGCCCGGGACAGGGCTCGGTAGAAACACCATATATTTT.

This clone was counted once. V gene TRBV7-9 combines with J gene TRBJ2-7; 10 nucleotides match TRBD2. Unmatched junction bases numbered 7, after V lost 4 bases and J lost 4 bases. The germline V gene has CDR1 SEHNR and CDR2 FQNEAQ (reference sequence). The CDR3 is 15 amino acids. CDR3 protein: CASSSPASGGYEQYF. The CDR3, as DNA: TGTGCCAGCAGCTCGCCCGCTAGCGGGGGTTACGAGCAGTACTTC.

This chain uses TRBV4-1 with TRBJ1-2, with D possibly being TRBD1 (6 bases). There are 15 residues in the CDR3. Trimming shortened V by 5 bases and J by 6 bases, and 19 bases separated the two germline ends. Germline CDR1 is MGHRA and CDR2 is YSYEKL. The CDR3 nucleotides are TGCGCCAGCAGCGACATTGGTCGGGGGGCGCATGGCTACACCTTC. It encodes CASSDIGRGAHGYTF.

The chain is built from TRBV6-1 and TRBJ2-7; 8 bases line up with TRBD2. The CDR3 loop spans 16 amino acids. Germline trimming cut 4 bases from V and 3 bases from J; bases unmatched to any gene: 11. Per germline, CDR1 MNHNS and CDR2 SASEGT. The CDR3 nucleotides read TGTGCCAGCAGTGGATTATTAGCGGGGACCCTCTACGAGCAGTACTTC. Translating gives CASSGLLAGTLYEQYF.

The chain combines TRBV30 with TRBJ1-5, with TRBD1 as a possible D gene (6 bases). The V gene's germline CDR1 is GTSNPN and CDR2 SVGIG (reference sequence). Trimming shortened V by 2 bases and J by 3 bases, and 17 bases separated the two germline ends. CDR3 length equals 16 residues. For the CDR3, the DNA is TGTGCCTGGAGTCCCATAGAGGGGGGCCTCAATCAGCCCCAGCATTTT. Translating it yields CAWSPIEGGLNQPQHF. Variable domain in full (rest from reference TRBV30 and TRBJ1-5): SQTIHQWPATLVQPVGSPLSLECTVEGTSNPNLYWYRQAAGRGLQLLFYSVGIGQISSEVPQNLSASRPQDRQFILSSKKLLLSDSGFYLCAWSPIEGGLNQPQHFGDGTRLSIL.

The J gene is TRBJ2-1, the V gene TRBV2; D ambiguous. The germline V gene has CDR1 SNHLY and CDR2 FYNNEI. Trimming removed 5 bases at V and 4 bases at J, with 6 bases between. The CDR3 loop spans 12 amino acids. CDR3 in DNA: TGTGCCAGCAGTCCAGATTACAATGAGCAGTTCTTC. Its protein is CASSPDYNEQFF.

As regards this clone: Within the sample, other DNA sequences also encode this same CDR3. V and J are TRBV3-1 (or the pseudogene TRBV3-2) and TRBJ2-7, with D uncertain. From germline, CDR1 is LGHDT and CDR2 YNNKEL (reference sequence). Trimming left V 4 bases short and J 0 bases short, with 10 bases between. CDR3 length equals 14 residues. DNA of the CDR3: TGTGCCAGCAGCCTAAACCGTGGCTCCTACGAGCAGTACTTC. Amino acids: CASSLNRGSYEQYF.

The chain combines TRBV25-1 with TRBJ1-6, with 7 bases matching TRBD1. There are 14 residues in the CDR3. The germline CDR1 and CDR2 sequences are MGHDK and SYGVNS. Trimming at V came to 6 bases and at J to 7 bases, leaving 6 bases not matched to a gene. CDR3 nucleotide sequence: TGTGCCAGCAGGGGAACAGGGGACAATTCACCCCTCCACTTT. Its translation: CASRGTGDNSPLHF. Supplemented by reference TRBV25-1 and TRBJ1-6, the full variable domain reads EADIYQTPRYLVIGTGKKITLECSQTMGHDKMYWYQQDPGMELHLIHYSYGVNSTEKGDLSSESTVSRIRTEHFPLTLESARPSHTSQYLCASRGTGDNSPLHFGNGTRLTVT.